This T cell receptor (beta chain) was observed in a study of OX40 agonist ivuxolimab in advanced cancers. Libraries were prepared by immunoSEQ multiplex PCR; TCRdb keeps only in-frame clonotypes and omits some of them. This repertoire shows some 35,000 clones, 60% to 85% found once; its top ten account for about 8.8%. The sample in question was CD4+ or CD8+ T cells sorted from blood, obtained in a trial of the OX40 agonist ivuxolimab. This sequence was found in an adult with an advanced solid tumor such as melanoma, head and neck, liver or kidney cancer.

The CDR3 loop reads CASSVAGAWADTQYF. The CDR3 DNA reads TGTGCCAGCAGCGTCGCGGGGGCCTGGGCAGATACGCAGTATTTT. V is TRBV9 and J is TRBJ2-3; D might be TRBD2 (7 bases). This CDR3 spans 15 amino acids. Germline CDR1 is SGDLS and CDR2 is YYNGEE. The ends were cut back, 2 bases at V and 4 bases at J, with 14 bases in the middle.